This is a list of T cell receptor beta chains from one sample in a study of cytomegalovirus exposure and HLA in healthy donors. Data came from immunoSEQ multiplex PCR; TCRdb stores just in-frame clones and leaves some out. The sample records more than 95,000 clones, around 78% being singletons. Input material: PBMCs. Source of these receptors: a man in his forties in good health and CMV-seronegative. The CDR3 runs from the conserved cysteine through the conserved F or W. A D gene is named only where the DNA matches it firmly. Only part of the rows carry a size: once, few, many, or a class if the clone is expanded.

v_gene: TRBV18; d_gene: NA; j_gene: TRBJ2-3; abundance: NA; CDR3aa: CASSPSAGVTDTQYF; CDR3nt: TGTGCCAGCTCACCATCGGCAGGGGTTACAGATACGCAGTATTTT
v_gene: TRBV5-1; d_gene: NA; j_gene: TRBJ2-2; abundance: NA; CDR3aa: CASSLDGQTSSGELFF; CDR3nt: TGCGCCAGCAGCTTGGATGGACAGACAAGTTCCGGGGAGCTGTTTTTT
v_gene: TRBV7-9; d_gene: NA; j_gene: TRBJ1-3; abundance: NA; CDR3aa: CASSSAWEARSGNTIYF; CDR3nt: TGTGCCAGCAGCTCTGCTTGGGAGGCCCGATCTGGAAACACCATATATTTT
v_gene: TRBV19; d_gene: NA; j_gene: TRBJ1-3; abundance: NA; CDR3aa: CASSIHWGGNTIYF; CDR3nt: TGTGCCAGTAGTATACACTGGGGCGGAAACACCATATATTTT
v_gene: TRBV4-3; d_gene: TRBD1; j_gene: TRBJ1-1; abundance: NA; CDR3aa: CASSRTGTNTEAFF; CDR3nt: TGCGCCAGCTCGAGGACAGGGACTAACACTGAAGCTTTCTTT
v_gene: TRBV11-1; d_gene: TRBD1; j_gene: TRBJ2-7; abundance: NA; CDR3aa: CASSSSRTGGAGEQYF; CDR3nt: TGTGCCAGCAGCTCCTCCAGGACAGGGGGCGCAGGCGAGCAGTACTTC
v_gene: TRBV2; d_gene: TRBD1; j_gene: TRBJ1-5; abundance: once; CDR3aa: CASIGQTGTNQPQHF; CDR3nt: TGTGCCAGCATCGGTCAGACAGGGACCAATCAGCCCCAGCATTTT
v_gene: TRBV7-9; d_gene: NA; j_gene: TRBJ1-6; abundance: once; CDR3aa: CASRHGLYNSPLHF; CDR3nt: TGTGCCAGCAGGCATGGGCTTTATAATTCACCCCTCCACTTT
v_gene: TRBV18; d_gene: NA; j_gene: TRBJ1-1; abundance: NA; CDR3aa: CASSTMKKPEAFF; CDR3nt: TGTGCCAGCTCAACGATGAAAAAGCCTGAAGCTTTCTTT
v_gene: TRBV21-1; d_gene: NA; j_gene: TRBJ1-4; abundance: NA; CDR3aa: CASSWRGKLFF; CDR3nt: TGTGCCAGCAGCTGGCGGGGGAAACTGTTTTTT
v_gene: TRBV5-5; d_gene: NA; j_gene: TRBJ2-5; abundance: NA; CDR3aa: CASRRGQRETQYF; CDR3nt: TGTGCCAGCAGGCGGGGACAGAGGGAGACCCAGTACTTC
v_gene: TRBV2; d_gene: TRBD1; j_gene: TRBJ1-4; abundance: NA; CDR3aa: CASSGQGANEKLFF; CDR3nt: TGTGCCAGCAGTGGTCAGGGGGCTAATGAAAAACTGTTTTTT
v_gene: TRBV7-3; d_gene: NA; j_gene: TRBJ1-6; abundance: NA; CDR3aa: CASSSGGSPLHF; CDR3nt: TGTGCCAGCAGCTCGGGGGGTTCACCCCTCCACTTT
v_gene: TRBV2; d_gene: TRBD1; j_gene: TRBJ1-5; abundance: NA; CDR3aa: CASSDWDRGLQPQHF; CDR3nt: TGTGCCAGCAGCGACTGGGACAGGGGTCTTCAGCCCCAGCATTTT
v_gene: TRBV2; d_gene: NA; j_gene: TRBJ2-3; abundance: NA; CDR3aa: CASTRRTHTDTQYF; CDR3nt: TGTGCCAGCACTAGACGAACCCACACAGATACGCAGTATTTT
v_gene: TRBV18; d_gene: TRBD1; j_gene: TRBJ2-3; abundance: NA; CDR3aa: CASSPLGTGVTDTQYF; CDR3nt: TGTGCCAGCTCCCCCCTGGGGACAGGGGTCACAGATACGCAGTATTTT
v_gene: TRBV6-1; d_gene: NA; j_gene: TRBJ2-6; abundance: medium-sized; CDR3aa: CAVEATPSGANVLTF; CDR3nt: TGTGCCGTTGAGGCAACGCCCTCTGGGGCCAACGTCCTGACTTTC
v_gene: TRBV28; d_gene: NA; j_gene: TRBJ2-5; abundance: NA; CDR3aa: CASARDTGNQETQYF; CDR3nt: TGTGCCAGCGCCCGGGACACTGGAAACCAAGAGACCCAGTACTTC
v_gene: TRBV13; d_gene: NA; j_gene: TRBJ1-6; abundance: NA; CDR3aa: CASSLAAPAQGPLHF; CDR3nt: TGTGCCAGCAGCTTAGCGGCGCCCGCCCAGGGGCCCCTCCACTTT
v_gene: TRBV13; d_gene: NA; j_gene: TRBJ2-7; abundance: NA; CDR3aa: CASSLGAGNYEQYF; CDR3nt: TGTGCCAGCAGCTTAGGCGCCGGGAACTACGAGCAGTACTTC
v_gene: TRBV28; d_gene: TRBD1; j_gene: TRBJ2-7; abundance: few; CDR3aa: CASSSGQPYEQYF; CDR3nt: TGTGCCAGCAGTTCGGGACAGCCCTACGAGCAGTACTTC
v_gene: TRBV27; d_gene: TRBD1; j_gene: TRBJ1-1; abundance: NA; CDR3aa: CASGWTGGDTEAFF; CDR3nt: TGTGCCAGCGGATGGACAGGGGGGGACACTGAAGCTTTCTTT
v_gene: TRBV11-2; d_gene: TRBD1; j_gene: TRBJ2-7; abundance: NA; CDR3aa: CASSYTGAYEQYF; CDR3nt: TGTGCCAGCAGTTATACAGGGGCCTACGAGCAGTACTTC
v_gene: TRBV7-9; d_gene: TRBD1; j_gene: TRBJ2-3; abundance: NA; CDR3aa: CASSRPGTGADTQYF; CDR3nt: TGTGCCAGCAGCCGTCCCGGGACAGGGGCAGATACGCAGTATTTT
v_gene: TRBV18; d_gene: NA; j_gene: TRBJ1-5; abundance: NA; CDR3aa: CASGGGVNQPQHF; CDR3nt: TGTGCCAGTGGGGGGGGTGTCAATCAGCCCCAGCATTTT
v_gene: TRBV27; d_gene: NA; j_gene: TRBJ2-2; abundance: NA; CDR3aa: CASSPRTGGTGELFF; CDR3nt: TGTGCCAGCAGTCCCCGTACCGGGGGCACCGGGGAGCTGTTTTTT
v_gene: TRBV4-2; d_gene: TRBD1; j_gene: TRBJ1-5; abundance: once; CDR3aa: CASTPGTGESQPQHF; CDR3nt: TGTGCCAGCACACCGGGGACAGGGGAGAGTCAGCCCCAGCATTTT
v_gene: TRBV5-6; d_gene: TRBD2; j_gene: TRBJ2-1; abundance: NA; CDR3aa: CASSRRLAGFNEQFF; CDR3nt: TGTGCCAGCAGCCGCCGACTAGCGGGGTTCAATGAGCAGTTCTTC
v_gene: TRBV2; d_gene: NA; j_gene: TRBJ1-2; abundance: once; CDR3aa: CASSEVRGSQGYTF; CDR3nt: TGTGCCAGCAGTGAAGTCAGGGGCTCTCAAGGCTACACCTTC
v_gene: TRBV5-4; d_gene: TRBD1; j_gene: TRBJ2-1; abundance: once; CDR3aa: CASRESGTERSKQFF; CDR3nt: TGTGCCAGCAGGGAGTCCGGGACAGAAAGGAGTAAGCAGTTCTTC
v_gene: TRBV28; d_gene: NA; j_gene: TRBJ1-6; abundance: NA; CDR3aa: CASNPRIEVRNSPLHF; CDR3nt: TGTGCCAGCAACCCTAGGATTGAGGTTAGGAATTCACCCCTCCACTTT
v_gene: TRBV7-9; d_gene: NA; j_gene: TRBJ1-3; abundance: once; CDR3aa: CASSLGGNTIYF; CDR3nt: TGTGCCAGCAGCCTCGGGGGAAACACCATATATTTT
v_gene: TRBV7-3; d_gene: TRBD2; j_gene: TRBJ2-7; abundance: NA; CDR3aa: CASSLIAGAYEQYF; CDR3nt: TGTGCCAGCAGCTTAATTGCGGGAGCCTACGAGCAGTACTTC
v_gene: TRBV6-6; d_gene: TRBD2; j_gene: TRBJ2-3; abundance: NA; CDR3aa: CASSPVGGGWDTQYF; CDR3nt: TGTGCCAGCAGCCCGGTGGGCGGGGGTTGGGATACGCAGTATTTT
v_gene: TRBV18; d_gene: TRBD1; j_gene: TRBJ2-7; abundance: NA; CDR3aa: CASSRQGQGTYEQYF; CDR3nt: TGTGCCAGCTCACGACAGGGACAGGGGACCTACGAGCAGTACTTC
v_gene: TRBV4-3; d_gene: TRBD1; j_gene: TRBJ2-1; abundance: NA; CDR3aa: CASSHGTVSNNEQFF; CDR3nt: TGCGCCAGCAGCCACGGGACAGTGTCCAACAATGAGCAGTTCTTC
v_gene: TRBV9; d_gene: NA; j_gene: TRBJ2-7; abundance: NA; CDR3aa: CASSVADRWGSRQYF; CDR3nt: TGTGCCAGCAGCGTAGCTGACAGGTGGGGATCACGGCAGTACTTC
v_gene: TRBV5-6; d_gene: NA; j_gene: TRBJ2-1; abundance: NA; CDR3aa: CASSFNLGQTEQFF; CDR3nt: TGTGCCAGCAGCTTCAATTTGGGCCAGACTGAGCAGTTCTTC
v_gene: TRBV6-6; d_gene: TRBD1; j_gene: TRBJ1-1; abundance: few; CDR3aa: CASSDRADTEAFF; CDR3nt: TGTGCCAGCAGCGACAGGGCGGACACTGAAGCTTTCTTT
v_gene: TRBV4-2; d_gene: NA; j_gene: TRBJ2-6; abundance: NA; CDR3aa: CASSQAQGNSGANVLTF; CDR3nt: TGTGCCAGCAGCCAGGCACAGGGTAACTCTGGGGCCAACGTCCTGACTTTC
v_gene: TRBV21-1; d_gene: NA; j_gene: TRBJ2-7; abundance: NA; CDR3aa: CATQDSTYEQYF; CDR3nt: TGTGCCACACAGGACAGTACCTACGAGCAGTACTTC
v_gene: TRBV14; d_gene: NA; j_gene: TRBJ2-1; abundance: NA; CDR3aa: CASSQDSLRDEQFF; CDR3nt: TGTGCCAGCAGCCAAGATAGCTTGAGAGATGAGCAGTTCTTC
v_gene: TRBV30; d_gene: NA; j_gene: TRBJ1-4; abundance: NA; CDR3aa: CAWSSFFNEKLFF; CDR3nt: TGTGCCTGGAGTTCCTTCTTTAATGAAAAACTGTTTTTT
v_gene: TRBV30; d_gene: NA; j_gene: TRBJ1-5; abundance: NA; CDR3aa: CAWSGGTDQPQHF; CDR3nt: TGTGCCTGGAGCGGGGGGACCGATCAGCCCCAGCATTTT
v_gene: TRBV5-1; d_gene: NA; j_gene: TRBJ1-5; abundance: NA; CDR3aa: CASSPGVNQPQHF; CDR3nt: TGCGCCAGCAGCCCAGGGGTAAATCAGCCCCAGCATTTT
v_gene: TRBV4-2; d_gene: TRBD1; j_gene: TRBJ1-1; abundance: NA; CDR3aa: CASSRDSNIEQTEAFF; CDR3nt: TGTGCCAGCAGCCGGGACAGCAATATCGAACAGACTGAAGCTTTCTTT
v_gene: TRBV7-2; d_gene: TRBD1; j_gene: TRBJ1-5; abundance: NA; CDR3aa: CASSSIQGIQPQHF; CDR3nt: TGTGCCAGCAGCTCGATACAGGGGATCCAGCCCCAGCATTTT
v_gene: TRBV4-1; d_gene: NA; j_gene: TRBJ1-2; abundance: NA; CDR3aa: CASSPGGELYGYTF; CDR3nt: TGCGCCAGCAGTCCGGGCGGGGAGCTCTATGGCTACACCTTC
v_gene: TRBV10-3; d_gene: TRBD1; j_gene: TRBJ1-1; abundance: NA; CDR3aa: CAISPGGTEAFF; CDR3nt: TGTGCCATCAGCCCAGGGGGCACTGAAGCTTTCTTT
v_gene: TRBV18; d_gene: NA; j_gene: TRBJ2-3; abundance: NA; CDR3aa: CASSLLSTDTQYF; CDR3nt: TGTGCCAGCTCACTTCTGTCTACAGATACGCAGTATTTT
v_gene: TRBV7-9; d_gene: NA; j_gene: TRBJ2-2; abundance: NA; CDR3aa: CASSLRTANTGELFF; CDR3nt: TGTGCCAGCAGCTTACGGACAGCTAACACCGGGGAGCTGTTTTTT
v_gene: TRBV11-3; d_gene: NA; j_gene: TRBJ2-3; abundance: NA; CDR3aa: CASSLMQSTDTQYF; CDR3nt: TGTGCCAGCAGCTTAATGCAGAGCACAGATACGCAGTATTTT
v_gene: TRBV9; d_gene: TRBD2; j_gene: TRBJ2-7; abundance: NA; CDR3aa: CASSVGGTSGGQNEQYF; CDR3nt: TGTGCCAGCAGCGTAGGGGGAACTAGCGGGGGGCAAAACGAGCAGTACTTC
v_gene: TRBV5-1; d_gene: NA; j_gene: TRBJ1-1; abundance: once; CDR3aa: CASSLGAALNTEAFF; CDR3nt: TGCGCCAGCAGCTTGGGGGCAGCCTTGAACACTGAAGCTTTCTTT